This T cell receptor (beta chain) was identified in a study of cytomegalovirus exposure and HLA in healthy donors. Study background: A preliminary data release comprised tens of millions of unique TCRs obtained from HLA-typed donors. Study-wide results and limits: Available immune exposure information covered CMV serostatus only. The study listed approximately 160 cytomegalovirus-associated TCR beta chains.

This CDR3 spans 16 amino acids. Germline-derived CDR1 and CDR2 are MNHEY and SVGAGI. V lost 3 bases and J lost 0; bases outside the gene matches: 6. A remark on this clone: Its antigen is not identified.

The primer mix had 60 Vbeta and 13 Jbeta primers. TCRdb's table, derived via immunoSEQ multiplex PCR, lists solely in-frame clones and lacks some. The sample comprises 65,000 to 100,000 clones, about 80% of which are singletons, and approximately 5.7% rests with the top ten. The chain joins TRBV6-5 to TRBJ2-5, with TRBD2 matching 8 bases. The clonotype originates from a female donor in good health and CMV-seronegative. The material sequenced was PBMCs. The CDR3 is CASSYFGSGNQETQYF. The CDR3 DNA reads TGTGCCAGCAGTTATTTTGGTAGCGGGAACCAAGAGACCCAGTACTTC.